These 20 T cell receptor beta chains share one sample of origin, sequenced in a study of blood T cell repertoires in COVID-19. Data came from immunoSEQ multiplex PCR; TCRdb stores just in-frame clones and leaves some out. The sample includes roughly 150,000 clones, around 80% of them seen just once. Specimen: peripheral blood. These receptors were obtained from a man in his sixties with acute or convalescent COVID-19.

The J gene is TRBJ1-1, the V gene TRBV9; 9 bases match TRBD1. The J segment lost 5 bases and the V segment lost 3 bases, leaving 8 bases of the junction unmatched. This CDR3 spans 15 amino acids. Germline loops: CDR1 SGDLS, CDR2 YYNGEE. The CDR3 DNA reads TGTGCCAGCAGCGAGAGCCCCGGGACAGGGACTGAAGCTTTCTTT. Encoded protein: CASSESPGTGTEAFF.

There are a few counts of this clone. This chain links TRBV7-9 with TRBJ1-1, with TRBD1 matching 7 bases. The CDR3 has 13 residues. The germline V gene has CDR1 SEHNR and CDR2 FQNEAQ (reference sequence). The junction had 5 bases not matched to a gene; V was cut back by 4 bases and J by 6 bases. As DNA, the CDR3 is TGTGCCAGCAGCTCACACAGGGGACCTGAAGCTTTCTTT. As protein: CASSSHRGPEAFF.

This clone was counted a few times. The chain links TRBV28 to TRBJ2-7, with D maybe TRBD2 (6 bases). The V and J ends lost 3 bases and 0 bases respectively, with 9 bases between them. Germline V CDR1 and CDR2: MDHEN, SYDVKM. There are 14 residues in the CDR3. CDR3 amino acids: CASSLRGISYEQYF. For the CDR3, the DNA is TGTGCCAGCAGTTTGCGGGGTATCTCCTACGAGCAGTACTTC.

This sequence joins TRBV29-1 and TRBJ2-5, with D hard to call. The ends were cut back, 6 bases at V and 0 bases at J, with 14 bases in the middle. CDR1 is SQVTM, CDR2 ANQGSEA, per germline. This CDR3 is built from 14 residues. The CDR3 sequence is CSVPLGNYQETQYF. The DNA for the CDR3 is TGCAGCGTGCCCCTAGGAAATTACCAAGAGACCCAGTACTTC.

This rearrangement joins TRBV28 to TRBJ1-6, with 8 bases that match TRBD1. Trimming removed 2 bases from V and 8 bases from J; junction bases left unmatched: 2. This CDR3 has 14 residues. The germline CDR1 and CDR2 sequences are MDHEN and SYDVKM. The CDR3 DNA follows: TGTGCCAGCAGTTTAGGGGACAGGTATTCACCCCTCCACTTT. Amino acid sequence: CASSLGDRYSPLHF.

The chain carries TRBV7-9 and TRBJ2-2, with a possible D match to TRBD1 (6 bases). Germline CDR1 SEHNR, CDR2 FQNEAQ (reference sequence). With 3 bases removed from V and 4 bases from J, the gap between germline ends came to 9 bases. This CDR3 has 14 amino acids. The CDR3 protein is CASSFTGPTGELFF. CDR3 DNA: TGTGCCAGCAGCTTCACAGGGCCCACCGGGGAGCTGTTTTTT. Full variable domain (missing parts from reference TRBV7-9 and TRBJ2-2): DTGVSQNPRHKITKRGQNVTFRCDPISEHNRLYWYRQTLGQGPEFLTYFQNEAQLEKSRLLSDRFSAERPKGSFSTLEIQRTEQGDSAMYLCASSFTGPTGELFFGEGSRLTVL.

The gene calls are TRBV12-3 or TRBV12-4 and TRBJ2-2; D unclear. The germline V and J ends were trimmed by 5 bases and 5 bases, with 6 bases remaining between them. The CDR3 totals 12 residues. CDR3 coding DNA: TGTGCCAGCAGTCCTATAACCGGGGAGCTGTTTTTT. This gives the protein CASSPITGELFF.

This clone was observed a handful of times. This chain connects TRBV19 to TRBJ1-5; TRBD1 might be the D (5 bases). V lost 5 bases and J 4 bases, leaving 9 bases between the germline ends. Germline-derived CDR1 and CDR2 are LNHDA and SQIVND (reference sequence). This CDR3 comprises 13 residues. CDR3 region: CASSEQENQPQHF. CDR3 nucleotides: TGTGCCAGTAGTGAACAGGAAAATCAGCCCCAGCATTTT.

This clone occurred once. The rearrangement uses TRBV5-1 and TRBJ1-2; possibly TRBD1 for D (5 bases). The CDR3 extends over 17 amino acids. The V gene lost 4 bases and the J gene lost 6 bases, with 25 bases spanning the gap. Germline CDR1 is SGHRS and CDR2 is YFSETQ. The CDR3 loop reads CASSQRQRHLRFDGYTF. The CDR3 nucleotides are TGCGCCAGCAGCCAACGACAGAGACACCTACGTTTTGATGGCTACACCTTC. The full variable domain, with the rest looked up from reference TRBV5-1 and TRBJ1-2, is KAGVTQTPRYLIKTRGQQVTLSCSPISGHRSVSWYQQTPGQGLQFLFEYFSETQRNKGNFPGRFSGRQFSNSRSEMNVSTLELGDSALYLCASSQRQRHLRFDGYTFGSGTRLTVV.

This sequence joins TRBV19 and TRBJ2-7; D is unclear. Between the trimmed V and J ends, which lost 1 base and 0 bases, there was a span of 7 bases. The germline CDR1 and CDR2 sequences are LNHDA and SQIVND (reference sequence). The CDR3 spans 14 residues. The CDR3 DNA reads as TGTGCCAGTAGTATAGGCGGAGACTCCTACGAGCAGTACTTC. This codes for CASSIGGDSYEQYF. The entire variable domain, with the rest obtained from reference TRBV19 and TRBJ2-7, is as follows: DGGITQSPKYLFRKEGQNVTLSCEQNLNHDAMYWYRQDPGQGLRLIYYSQIVNDFQKGDIAEGYSVSREKKESFPLTVTSAQKNPTAFYLCASSIGGDSYEQYFGPGTRLTVT.

The chain has TRBV12-3 or TRBV12-4 and TRBJ1-1, with 7 nucleotides matching TRBD1. Trimming cost V 4 bases and J 10 bases; bases outside gene matches: 6. The CDR3 spans 12 residues. CDR3 amino acids: CASSSSTGSAFF. In DNA form, the CDR3 reads TGTGCCAGCAGTTCCTCGACAGGGTCAGCTTTCTTT.

The rearrangement joins TRBV4-3 to TRBJ2-1, with a weak D call TRBD1 (6 bases). The CDR3 is 16 residues long. Per germline, CDR1 LGHNA and CDR2 YSLEER. The ends were cut back, 1 base at V and 0 bases at J, with 10 bases in the middle. In nucleotides, the CDR3 is TGCGCCAGCAGCCAAGGTGGGGGCGCCTCCTACAATGAGCAGTTCTTC. Its protein is CASSQGGGASYNEQFF.

Of note for this clone: As the CDR3 is not closed by the conserved phenylalanine or tryptophan, this likely results from a read error. The DNA is left out, because the CDR3 cannot be placed on it with certainty; the CDR3 is given as TCRdb lists it. The CDR3: CASSSGGPRG. The chain couples TRBV14 to TRBJ1-1. Germline V CDR1 and CDR2: SGHDN, FVKESK. The CDR3 extends over 10 residues, inclusive of both ends.

This clone was observed a handful of times. The J gene is TRBJ1-3, the V gene TRBV4-1, with D perhaps TRBD1 (5 bases). This CDR3 comprises 16 residues. V shed 4 bases and J shed 1 base, with 14 bases lying between them. Germline V gives CDR1 MGHRA, CDR2 YSYEKL. For the CDR3, the DNA is TGCGCCAGCAGCCTCCAAGACAGCTCATCTGGAAACACCATATATTTT. Translating gives CASSLQDSSSGNTIYF.

This chain uses TRBV6-5 with TRBJ2-2; TRBD1 aligns across 8 bases. After removal of 6 bases from V and 1 base from J, the junction contained 4 bases not matched to a gene. The CDR3 runs to 15 residues. Germline V gene data show CDR1 as MNHEY and CDR2 as SVGAGI. CDR3 amino acids: CASRGGQGNTGELFF. CDR3 nucleotides: TGTGCCAGCAGGGGAGGACAGGGGAACACCGGGGAGCTGTTTTTT.

This sequence joins TRBV19 and TRBJ2-1; TRBD1 agrees at 7 bases. CDR3 length: 18 residues. Trimming removed 5 bases from V and 1 base from J; junction bases left unmatched: 14. The germline CDR1 and CDR2 sequences are LNHDA and SQIVND (reference sequence). The chain's CDR3 is CASSLNRDSSSSYNEQFF. The DNA for the CDR3 is TGTGCCAGTAGTCTGAACCGGGACAGCTCCTCGTCCTACAATGAGCAGTTCTTC.

In its sample, this clone was seen a few times. This chain connects TRBV7-9 to TRBJ1-2; 8 bases align to TRBD1. J lost 5 bases, V lost 5 bases, and 10 bases had no gene match. CDR3 size: 15 residues. Germline assignment: CDR1 SEHNR and CDR2 FQNEAQ (reference sequence). CDR3 in DNA: TGTGCCAGCAGCACAGAGGGACAGGCAGGGTATGGCTACACCTTC. Translated, it gives CASSTEGQAGYGYTF.

This rearrangement joins TRBV5-1 to TRBJ2-5, with TRBD1 matching 9 bases. The ends lost 4 bases at V and 5 bases at J; junction bases unmatched: 9. Germline assignment: CDR1 SGHRS and CDR2 YFSETQ. The CDR3 is made up of 15 amino acids. CDR3 sequence (DNA): TGCGCCAGCAGCCAAAACAGGGGGCATGGGGAGACCCAGTACTTC. As protein: CASSQNRGHGETQYF.

The CDR3 protein is CASSWGTGFYEQYF. The CDR3 nucleotides read TGTGCCAGCAGCTGGGGGACAGGGTTCTACGAGCAGTACTTC. The chain uses TRBV5-6 and TRBJ2-7, with TRBD1 identical over 9 bases. CDR3 length: 14 amino acids. Germline loops: CDR1 SGHDT, CDR2 YYEEEE. V dropped 3 bases and J dropped 3; count of bases not matched to a gene: 4.

This clone was picked up a small number of times. This rearrangement joins TRBV19 to TRBJ1-2; D call uncertain. Germline CDR1 and CDR2: LNHDA and SQIVND (reference sequence). The length of the CDR3 is 13 residues. The ends were cut back, 5 bases at V and 3 bases at J, with 10 bases in the middle. The CDR3 DNA follows: TGTGCCAGTAGTCTGGGCAAATACTATGGCTACACCTTC. Translating it yields CASSLGKYYGYTF.